One sample yielded the 8 T cell receptor beta chains listed below, sequenced in a study of CD8 T cells in Susac syndrome. Reverse transcription of roughly 0.5 to 1 ug RNA was carried out with random hexamers. TCRdb re-called the immunoSEQ multiplex PCR reads with MiXCR, one entry per CDR3 protein. The sample has over 130,000 distinct CDR3 sequences; roughly 95% are singletons. Material: CD4+ T cells from PBMCs. The receptors stem from a human donor with multiple sclerosis.

This clonotype was recorded only once. This chain uses TRBV18 with TRBJ2-7; 11 bases map to TRBD2. This CDR3 contains 14 residues. J lost 5 bases, V lost 1 base, and 1 base had no gene match. Germline CDR1 and CDR2: KGHSH and LQKENI. CDR3 nucleotides: TGTGCCAGCTCACCACTAGCGGGGGGGCACGAGCAGTACTTC. Its translation: CASSPLAGGHEQYF.

The V and J genes are TRBV5-1 and TRBJ2-2, with 9 bases fitting TRBD1. With 6 bases clipped from V and 4 bases from J, the junction kept 4 bases outside the gene matches. CDR1 is SGHRS, CDR2 YFSETQ, per germline. This CDR3 region has 14 residues. The CDR3 nucleotides read TGCGCCAGCACGGGACAGGGATCCACCGGGGAGCTGTTTTTT. Encoded protein: CASTGQGSTGELFF.

The CDR3 spells CSAQPGQGNEQYF. The CDR3 DNA follows: TGCAGTGCTCAACCGGGACAGGGGAACGAGCAGTACTTC. The V call is TRBV20-1, the J call TRBJ2-7; TRBD1 aligns across 10 bases. The CDR3 runs to 13 residues. V lost 5 bases, J lost 5 bases, and 6 bases stayed unmatched. Germline V gene sequence: CDR1 DFQATT, CDR2 SNEGSKA (reference sequence).

The gene calls are TRBV2 and TRBJ1-1; no reliable D call. CDR3 length equals 16 residues. Germline V gene lookup returns CDR1 SNHLY and CDR2 FYNNEI. V lost 7 bases and J lost 2, with 20 bases in between. CDR3 bases: TGTGCCAGCAACCTCCACCGGACGGGCGTCAACACTGAAGCTTTCTTT. Its translation: CASNLHRTGVNTEAFF. The full variable domain, completed using reference TRBV2 and TRBJ1-1, is EPEVTQTPSHQVTQMGQEVILRCVPISNHLYFYWYRQILGQKVEFLVSFYNNEISEKSEIFDDQFSVERPDGSNFTLKIRSTKLEDSAMYFCASNLHRTGVNTEAFFGQGTRLTVV.

CDR3 region: CASMDLSVGHTQYF. Written as DNA, the CDR3 is TGTGCCAGCATGGACTTGAGTGTCGGTCATACGCAGTATTTT. The chain is built from TRBV27 and TRBJ2-3; maybe TRBD2 (5 bases). V was pared by 7 bases and J by 7 bases, with 18 bases between. The germline CDR1 and CDR2 sequences are MNHEY and SMNVEV (reference sequence). This CDR3 has 14 amino acids.

A single count supports this clonotype. The chain links TRBV9 to TRBJ2-3; a weak D match, TRBD1 (6 bases). Germline V gene data show CDR1 as SGDLS and CDR2 as YYNGEE. The length of the CDR3 is 15 residues. The V end lost 3 bases, the J end lost 4 bases, and 15 bases lay between the germline ends. CDR3: CASSAGTFLADTQYF. CDR3 in DNA: TGTGCCAGCAGCGCAGGGACATTCTTAGCAGATACGCAGTATTTT.

V and J are TRBV20-1 and TRBJ1-1, with D tentatively TRBD1 (6 bases). CDR1 is DFQATT, CDR2 SNEGSKA, per germline (reference sequence). The V gene lost 3 bases and the J gene lost 0 bases, with 17 bases spanning the gap. The CDR3 extends over 16 amino acids. CDR3 bases: TGCAGTGCTAGCGAGTTTACAGGGAGAATGAACACTGAAGCTTTCTTT. This translates into CSASEFTGRMNTEAFF.

The chain links TRBV20-1 to TRBJ1-5, with 8 bases matching TRBD1. Trimming removed 3 bases from V and 7 bases from J; junction bases left unmatched: 8. The CDR3 is 14 residues long. The V gene's germline CDR1 is DFQATT and CDR2 SNEGSKA (reference sequence). The CDR3 here is CSARRGTGPQPQHF. The CDR3 region has the DNA TGCAGTGCTAGGAGGGGGACAGGACCGCAGCCCCAGCATTTT.